A single TCR beta chain is shown here with its context. Germline V gene lookup returns CDR1 SGHNT and CDR2 YENEEA. This CDR3 is built from 20 residues. V trimming: 6 bases; J trimming: 3 bases; junction bases outside the gene matches: 19. Clones were sequenced by immunoSEQ multiplex PCR, and TCRdb holds only the in-frame ones, with some missing. The table records about 38,000 clones, roughly four fifths of them present only once. These data come from a study of preoperative IRX-2 immunotherapy in early breast cancer. Treatment in this sample: preoperative locoregional IRX-2 cytokine immunotherapy. The clonotype comes from a human donor with breast cancer. The starting material was lymph node tissue, obtained after IRX-2 immunotherapy. This chain connects TRBV11-3 to TRBJ1-6; 8 nucleotides agree with TRBD1. Here the CDR3 DNA reads TGTGCCAGCAGACCATTTCTGGCAGGGGGCTTTTCAGTCTATAATTCACCCCTCCACTTT. This codes for CASRPFLAGGFSVYNSPLHF.